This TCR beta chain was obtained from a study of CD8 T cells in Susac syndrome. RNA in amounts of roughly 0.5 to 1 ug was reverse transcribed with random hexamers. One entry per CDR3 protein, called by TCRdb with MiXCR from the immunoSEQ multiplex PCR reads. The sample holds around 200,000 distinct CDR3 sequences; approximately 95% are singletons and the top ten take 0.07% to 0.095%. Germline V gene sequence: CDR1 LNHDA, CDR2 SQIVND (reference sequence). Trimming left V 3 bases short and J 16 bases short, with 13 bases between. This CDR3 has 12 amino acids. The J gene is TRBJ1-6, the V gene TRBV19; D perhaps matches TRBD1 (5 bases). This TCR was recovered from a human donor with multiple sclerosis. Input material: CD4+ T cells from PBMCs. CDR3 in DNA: TGTGCCAGTAGTATCACCGACAGTTCGCTCCACTTT. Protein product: CASSITDSSLHF.